These T cell receptor beta chains were read from a single sample in a study of T cells after yellow fever vaccination. TCRdb reprocessed the 5' RACE reads via MiXCR and lists one record per CDR3 protein. The table records about 260,000 distinct CDR3 sequences, 10% to 15% of them present only once. The sequences come from CD4+ T cells sorted from PBMCs, collected 45 days after the yellow fever booster vaccination. These receptors were collected from a man younger than 40 who received the YFV17D yellow fever vaccine. Both conserved end residues are part of each CDR3. The D gene is left open where the match is weak. Clone size, where shown, is once, few, many, or a class for clones that have expanded.

NA	TRBV5-1	NA	TRBJ2-2	TGCGCCAGCAGCTTGGGGCCGACTCGGGAGCTGTTTTTT	CASSLGPTRELFF
few	TRBV12-3/TRBV12-4	NA	TRBJ2-1	TGTGCCAGCAGGACCCCCCAACTCAATGAGCAGTTCTTC	CASRTPQLNEQFF
NA	TRBV3-1	NA	TRBJ2-5	TGTGCCAGCAGCCCAGAGAGGGATCACACGACCGGACAGTACTTC	CASSPERDHTTGQYF
few	TRBV20-1	TRBD1	TRBJ2-7	TGCAGTGCTACCCCGGGACAGGGGGCGATGAACTCCTACGAGCAGTACTTC	CSATPGQGAMNSYEQYF
few	TRBV20-1	NA	TRBJ2-1	TGCAGTGCCTTAGACGCAAGGAATGAGCAGTTCTTC	CSALDARNEQFF
many	TRBV5-6	NA	TRBJ2-1	TGTGCCAGCAGCCTTGGGCGGTGGGGATACAATGAGCAGTTCTTC	CASSLGRWGYNEQFF
many	TRBV6-5	NA	TRBJ2-1	TGTGCCAGCAGCCGACAGCTATCAGAGCAGTTCTTC	CASSRQLSEQFF
NA	TRBV18	NA	TRBJ1-1	TGTGCCAGCTCACCAATGGGGGGGGACACTGAAGCTTTCTTT	CASSPMGGDTEAFF
NA	TRBV12-3/TRBV12-4	TRBD1	TRBJ1-5	TGTGCCAGCAGTTCGACAGGGAAAGGCAATCAGCCCCAGCATTTT	CASSSTGKGNQPQHF
few	TRBV7-2	NA	TRBJ2-1	TGTGCCAGCAGCCCCCGGGACACCAATGAGCAGTTCTTC	CASSPRDTNEQFF
few	TRBV29-1	TRBD1	TRBJ2-7	TGCAGCGTTACCGGGACAGGCCGCTACGAGCAGTACTTC	CSVTGTGRYEQYF
NA	TRBV6-5	NA	TRBJ2-7	TGTGCCAGCAGTTACTCGCCCAAGGGGTCCCACGAGCAGTACTTC	CASSYSPKGSHEQYF
few	TRBV5-1	NA	TRBJ2-6	TGCGCCAGCGCCGACGACAGCTTCTCTGGGGCCAACGTCCTGACTTTC	CASADDSFSGANVLTF
NA	TRBV10-3	TRBD1	TRBJ1-5	TGTGCCACGACCGGCGACAGGGATAATCAGCCCCAGCATTTT	CATTGDRDNQPQHF
many	TRBV20-1	NA	TRBJ2-4	TGCAGTGCTTTGGACATCCTGTTAGCCAAAAACATTCAGTACTTC	CSALDILLAKNIQYF
few	TRBV15	NA	TRBJ2-1	TGTGCCACCAGTCGTGTAAGAGGCGGCCAGCTCTACAATGAGCAGTTCTTC	CATSRVRGGQLYNEQFF
NA	TRBV29-1	NA	TRBJ2-3	TGCAGCGTTTCAGGGCCAGATACGCAGTATTTT	CSVSGPDTQYF
few	TRBV18	NA	TRBJ2-5	TGTGCCAGCTCACCATTGGACAGCTACCAAGAGACCCAGTACTTC	CASSPLDSYQETQYF
NA	TRBV12-3/TRBV12-4	NA	TRBJ2-1	TGTGCCAGCAGACTCGGACGCCTTGGAGAGCAGTTCTTC	CASRLGRLGEQFF
NA	TRBV7-2	NA	TRBJ1-3	TGTGCCAGCAGCTTAAGAGCGGGGGGCTCTGGAAACACCATATATTTT	CASSLRAGGSGNTIYF
NA	TRBV18	NA	TRBJ2-3	TGTGCCAGCTCAGGATCCTCTAGCACAGATACGCAGTATTTT	CASSGSSSTDTQYF
NA	TRBV20-1	TRBD1	TRBJ1-1	TGCAGTGCCCCCACAGGGGGCACTGAAGCTTTCTTT	CSAPTGGTEAFF
NA	TRBV20-1	NA	TRBJ1-4	TGCAGTGCTAGAGATGGTCGGGTATTTAATGAAAAACTGTTTTTT	CSARDGRVFNEKLFF
NA	TRBV12-3/TRBV12-4	NA	TRBJ2-3	TGTGCCAGCAGTCCGATAGGAGGCGGGCGGACTAGCACAGATACGCAGTATTTT	CASSPIGGGRTSTDTQYF
few	TRBV24-1	TRBD2	TRBJ2-2	TGTGCCACCAGTGACCTTAGCGGGAGTAACACCGGGGAGCTGTTTTTT	CATSDLSGSNTGELFF
few	TRBV3-1	NA	TRBJ2-5	TGTGCCAGCAGCCAAGAGCCCGAGACCCAGTACTTC	CASSQEPETQYF
NA	TRBV5-6	NA	TRBJ2-7	TGTGCCAGCAGCTCGAAAGGGAGTGGGTACGAGCAGTACTTC	CASSSKGSGYEQYF
NA	TRBV11-2	TRBD2	TRBJ2-3	TGTGCCAGCAGCTTAAGCTCTCTAGCGGGAGGGCTCACAGATACGCAGTATTTT	CASSLSSLAGGLTDTQYF
few	TRBV5-1	TRBD1	TRBJ2-3	TGCGCCAGCAGATCGACAGGGGGCTCGGGAGATACGCAGTATTTT	CASRSTGGSGDTQYF
NA	TRBV30	NA	TRBJ2-7	TGTGCCTGGAGTCTCCTCCGGGGCGCCTACGAGCAGTACTTC	CAWSLLRGAYEQYF
NA	TRBV20-1	NA	TRBJ2-3	TGCAGTGCTGGATGGGGCACAGATACGCAGTATTTT	CSAGWGTDTQYF
few	TRBV6-1	TRBD2	TRBJ2-1	TGTGCCAGCAGCCGCGCGCGGGTGGGACTAGTAAATGAGCAGTTCTTC	CASSRARVGLVNEQFF
few	TRBV5-1	NA	TRBJ2-3	TGCGCCAGCAGCTTGGAGGTGGCAGATACGCAGTATTTT	CASSLEVADTQYF
NA	TRBV7-9	NA	TRBJ1-2	TGTGCCAGCAGCTTCGATGGGGGGGCTGGCTACACCTTC	CASSFDGGAGYTF
many	TRBV7-6	NA	TRBJ2-5	TGTGCCAGCAGCCCGACAACGGGGATTGAGACCCAGTACTTC	CASSPTTGIETQYF
few	TRBV15	NA	TRBJ2-1	TGTGCCACCAGCAGAGTATCTACGGGACTCCAGGAGCAGTTCTTC	CATSRVSTGLQEQFF
few	TRBV5-1	TRBD1	TRBJ2-7	TGCGCCAGCAGCTTGGACGGCAGGGGGCTCGAGCAGTACTTC	CASSLDGRGLEQYF
NA	TRBV7-2	TRBD2	TRBJ2-7	TGTGCCAGCAGCGGAGGCCGGCGGGAGGGCCTGGACGAGCAGTACTTC	CASSGGRREGLDEQYF
few	TRBV7-9	NA	TRBJ1-1	TGTGCCAGCAGCTCAAGGTCGCAAGTGAACACTGAAGCTTTCTTT	CASSSRSQVNTEAFF
NA	TRBV5-1	NA	TRBJ1-1	TGCGCCAGCAGCTTGTTTGGACCCTCCATGGCGGGCACTGAAGCTTTCTTT	CASSLFGPSMAGTEAFF
few	TRBV20-1	NA	TRBJ1-1	TGCAGTGCTAGAGTATTTAGGAACACTGAAGCTTTCTTT	CSARVFRNTEAFF
NA	TRBV6-2/TRBV6-3	NA	TRBJ2-3	TGTGCCAGCAGAGGTTGGGGGGCTTCATTCACAGATACGCAGTATTTT	CASRGWGASFTDTQYF
NA	TRBV23-1	NA	TRBJ2-5	TGCGCCAGCAGTCAATCGGATGGGGACCAAGAGACCCAGTACTTC	CASSQSDGDQETQYF
few	TRBV5-1	NA	TRBJ2-1	TGCGCCAGCAGCTTGGGGGGGAGCTTCGGCAATGAGCAGTTCTTC	CASSLGGSFGNEQFF
NA	TRBV7-2	NA	TRBJ1-5	TGTGCCAGCAGCTTGTCCAGAGGGGATTATCAGCCCCAGCATTTT	CASSLSRGDYQPQHF
NA	TRBV6-1	TRBD2	TRBJ2-1	TGTGCCAGCAGGGGTCGTGTTAGCGGGAAAGGGGGGGAGCAGTTCTTC	CASRGRVSGKGGEQFF
few	TRBV20-1	TRBD2	TRBJ2-1	TGCAGTGCCTCCGAGCTACTAGCGTGGGGTAATGAGCAGTTCTTC	CSASELLAWGNEQFF